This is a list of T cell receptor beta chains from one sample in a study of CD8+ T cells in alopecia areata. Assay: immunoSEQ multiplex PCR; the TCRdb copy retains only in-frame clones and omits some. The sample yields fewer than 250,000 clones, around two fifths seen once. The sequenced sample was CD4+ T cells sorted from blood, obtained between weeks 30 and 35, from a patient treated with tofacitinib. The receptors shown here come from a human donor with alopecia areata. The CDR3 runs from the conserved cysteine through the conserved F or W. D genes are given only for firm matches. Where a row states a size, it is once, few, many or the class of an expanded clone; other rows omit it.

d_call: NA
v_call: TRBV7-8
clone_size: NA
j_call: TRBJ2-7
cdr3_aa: CASSSPDRTAYEQYF
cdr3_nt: TGTGCCAGCAGCTCCCCAGACAGGACTGCCTACGAGCAGTACTTC

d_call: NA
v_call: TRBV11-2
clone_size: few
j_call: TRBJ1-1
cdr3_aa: CASSGPVKLNTEAFF
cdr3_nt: TGTGCCAGCAGCGGACCTGTGAAGCTGAACACTGAAGCTTTCTTT

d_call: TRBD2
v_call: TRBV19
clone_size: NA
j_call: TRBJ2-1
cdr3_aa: CASSIRLAGVTNEQFF
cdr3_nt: TGTGCCAGTAGTATAAGACTAGCGGGGGTTACCAATGAGCAGTTCTTC

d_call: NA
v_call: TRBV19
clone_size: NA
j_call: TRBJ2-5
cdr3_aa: CASSRDPYQETQYF
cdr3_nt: TGTGCCAGTAGTCGGGACCCGTACCAAGAGACCCAGTACTTC

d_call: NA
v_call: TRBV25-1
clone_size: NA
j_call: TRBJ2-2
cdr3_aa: CASSLGNTGELFF
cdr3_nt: TGTGCCAGCAGTCTGGGGAACACCGGGGAGCTGTTTTTT

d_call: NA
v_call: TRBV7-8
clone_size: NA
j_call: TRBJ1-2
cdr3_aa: CASSPPGRQGISYTF
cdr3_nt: TGTGCCAGCAGCCCCCCCGGAAGGCAGGGGATAAGCTACACCTTC

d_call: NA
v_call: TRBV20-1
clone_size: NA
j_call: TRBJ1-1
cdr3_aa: CSARGGAEAFF
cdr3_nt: TGCAGTGCTAGAGGTGGGGCTGAAGCTTTCTTT

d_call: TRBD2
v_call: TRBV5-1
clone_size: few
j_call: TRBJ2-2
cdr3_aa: CASSLGLREDTGELFF
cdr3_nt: TGCGCCAGCAGCTTGGGCTTGCGGGAGGACACCGGGGAGCTGTTTTTT

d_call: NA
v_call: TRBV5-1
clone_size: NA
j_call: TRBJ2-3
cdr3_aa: CASSSWGLGTDTQYF
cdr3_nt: TGCGCCAGCAGCTCTTGGGGGCTCGGCACAGATACGCAGTATTTT

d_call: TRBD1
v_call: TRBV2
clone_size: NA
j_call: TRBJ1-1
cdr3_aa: CASSPAGGLTEAFF
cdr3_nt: TGTGCCAGCAGTCCCGCAGGGGGCCTCACTGAAGCTTTCTTT

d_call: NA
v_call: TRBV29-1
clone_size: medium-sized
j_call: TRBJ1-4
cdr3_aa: CSVENPVGEKLFF
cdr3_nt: TGCAGCGTTGAAAATCCGGTTGGTGAAAAACTGTTTTTT

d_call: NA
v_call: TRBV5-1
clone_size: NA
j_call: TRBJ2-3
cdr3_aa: CASSLGSAVGDTQYF
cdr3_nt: TGCGCCAGCAGCTTGGGTTCGGCGGTTGGGGATACGCAGTATTTT

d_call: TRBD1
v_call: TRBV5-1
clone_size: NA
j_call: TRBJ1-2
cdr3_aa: CASSSGQVDGYTF
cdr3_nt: TGCGCCAGCAGCTCAGGACAGGTTGATGGCTACACCTTC

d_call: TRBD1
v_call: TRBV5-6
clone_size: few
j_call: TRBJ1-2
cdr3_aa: CASSFRWGQGSDYGYTF
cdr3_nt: TGTGCCAGCAGCTTCCGCTGGGGACAGGGGTCAGACTATGGCTACACCTTC

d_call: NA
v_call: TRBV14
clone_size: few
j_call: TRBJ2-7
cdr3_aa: CASSQGPRVWYEQYF
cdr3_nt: TGTGCCAGCAGCCAAGGACCCAGGGTGTGGTACGAGCAGTACTTC

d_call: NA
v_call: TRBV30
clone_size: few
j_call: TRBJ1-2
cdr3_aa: CAWSVRGNYGYTF
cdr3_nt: TGTGCCTGGAGTGTGAGGGGGAACTATGGCTACACCTTC

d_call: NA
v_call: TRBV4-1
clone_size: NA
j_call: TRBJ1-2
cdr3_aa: CASSPIDRPINYGYTF
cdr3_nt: TGCGCCAGCAGCCCGATAGACCGTCCAATTAACTATGGCTACACCTTC

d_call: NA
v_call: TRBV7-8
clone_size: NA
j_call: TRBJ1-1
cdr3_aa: CASSLETTLFAENTEAFF
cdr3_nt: TGTGCCAGCAGCTTAGAGACCACACTCTTTGCGGAAAACACTGAAGCTTTCTTT

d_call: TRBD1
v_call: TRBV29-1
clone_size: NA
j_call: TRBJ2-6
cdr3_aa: CSVGARQGGEAGANVLTF
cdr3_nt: TGCAGCGTTGGAGCCCGACAGGGTGGCGAGGCTGGGGCCAACGTCCTGACTTTC

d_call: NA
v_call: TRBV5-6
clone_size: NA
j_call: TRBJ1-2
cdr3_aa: CASSVDGIYGYTF
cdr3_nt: TGTGCCAGCAGCGTGGACGGAATCTATGGCTACACCTTC

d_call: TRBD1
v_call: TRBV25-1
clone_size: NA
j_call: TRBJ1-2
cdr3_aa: CASSLPRDRPFNYGYTF
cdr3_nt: TGTGCCAGCAGTCTCCCCCGGGACAGACCCTTCAACTATGGCTACACCTTC

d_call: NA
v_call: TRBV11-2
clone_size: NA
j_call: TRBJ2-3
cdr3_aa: CASSSSYTDTQYF
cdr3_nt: TGTGCCAGCAGCTCTTCCTACACAGATACGCAGTATTTT

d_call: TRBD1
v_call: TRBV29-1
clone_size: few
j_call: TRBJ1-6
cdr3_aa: CSVPGQGSSPLHF
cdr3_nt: TGCAGCGTCCCGGGACAGGGGTCTTCACCCCTCCACTTT

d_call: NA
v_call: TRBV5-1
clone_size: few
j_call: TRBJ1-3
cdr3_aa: CASSPTRDSGNTIYF
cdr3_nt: TGCGCCAGCAGCCCGACCCGGGACTCTGGAAACACCATATATTTT

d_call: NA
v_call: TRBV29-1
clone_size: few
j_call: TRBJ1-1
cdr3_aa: CSVEGLYTEAFF
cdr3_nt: TGCAGCGTTGAAGGGCTTTACACTGAAGCTTTCTTT

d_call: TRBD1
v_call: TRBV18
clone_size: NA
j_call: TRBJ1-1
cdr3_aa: CASSRQEGQGDTEAFF
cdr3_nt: TGTGCCAGCTCACGTCAGGAGGGACAGGGCGACACTGAAGCTTTCTTT

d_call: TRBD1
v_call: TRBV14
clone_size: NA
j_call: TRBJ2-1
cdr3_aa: CASTGTGNYNEQFF
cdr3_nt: TGTGCCAGCACCGGGACAGGGAATTACAATGAGCAGTTCTTC

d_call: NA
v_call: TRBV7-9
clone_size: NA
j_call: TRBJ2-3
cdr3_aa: CASSLMTSTDTQYF
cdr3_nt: TGTGCCAGCAGCTTAATGACTAGCACAGATACGCAGTATTTT

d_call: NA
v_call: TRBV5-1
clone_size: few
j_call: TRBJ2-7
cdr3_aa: CASSPARWDTYEQYF
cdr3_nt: TGCGCCAGCAGCCCAGCGCGGTGGGATACCTACGAGCAGTACTTC

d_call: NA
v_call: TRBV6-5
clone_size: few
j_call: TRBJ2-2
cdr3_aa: CASSYGTTGELFF
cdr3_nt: TGTGCCAGCAGTTACGGGACAACCGGGGAGCTGTTTTTT

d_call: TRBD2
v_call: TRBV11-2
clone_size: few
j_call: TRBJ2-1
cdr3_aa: CASSISGSYYNEQFF
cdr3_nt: TGTGCCAGCAGCATTAGCGGGAGCTACTACAATGAGCAGTTCTTC

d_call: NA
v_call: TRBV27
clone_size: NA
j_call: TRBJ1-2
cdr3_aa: CASSRDGNYGYTF
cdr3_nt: TGTGCCAGCAGTAGGGACGGTAACTATGGCTACACCTTC

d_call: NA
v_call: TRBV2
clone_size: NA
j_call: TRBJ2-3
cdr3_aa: CASSSEQTSTDTQYF
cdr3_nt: TGTGCCAGCAGTTCGGAGCAGACTAGCACAGATACGCAGTATTTT

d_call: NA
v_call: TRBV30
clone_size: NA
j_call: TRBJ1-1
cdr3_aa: CAWSVKGRTQAFF
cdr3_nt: TGTGCCTGGAGTGTAAAGGGGAGGACACAAGCTTTCTTT

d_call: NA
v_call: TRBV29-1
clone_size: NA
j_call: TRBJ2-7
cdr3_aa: CSGSDSYEQYF
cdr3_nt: TGCAGCGGGTCGGATTCCTACGAGCAGTACTTC

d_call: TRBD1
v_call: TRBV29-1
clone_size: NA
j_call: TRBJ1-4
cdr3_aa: CSARTGEGEKLFF
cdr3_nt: TGCAGCGCCCGGACAGGGGAGGGTGAAAAACTGTTTTTT

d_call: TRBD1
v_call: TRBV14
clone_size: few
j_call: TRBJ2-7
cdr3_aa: CASSRQMGQNYEQYF
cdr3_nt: TGTGCCAGCAGCCGCCAGATGGGACAGAACTACGAGCAGTACTTC

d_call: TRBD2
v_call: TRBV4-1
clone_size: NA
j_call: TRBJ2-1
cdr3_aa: CASSQEGLVGFYEQFF
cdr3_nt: TGCGCCAGCAGCCAAGAGGGACTAGTTGGCTTCTATGAGCAGTTCTTC

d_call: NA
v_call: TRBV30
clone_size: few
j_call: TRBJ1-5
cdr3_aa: CAWSVQANQPQHF
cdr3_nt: TGTGCCTGGAGTGTACAGGCCAATCAGCCCCAGCATTTT

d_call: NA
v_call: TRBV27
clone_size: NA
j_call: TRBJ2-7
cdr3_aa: CASSPDGTVNLPYEQYF
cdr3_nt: TGTGCCAGCAGTCCCGACGGAACAGTAAACCTTCCCTACGAGCAGTACTTC

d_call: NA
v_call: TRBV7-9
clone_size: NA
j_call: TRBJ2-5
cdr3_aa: CASINGSLELQETQYF
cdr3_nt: TGTGCCAGCATTAATGGGTCACTTGAACTCCAAGAGACCCAGTACTTC

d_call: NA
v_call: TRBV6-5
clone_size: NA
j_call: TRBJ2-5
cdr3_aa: CASSYLGTQETQYF
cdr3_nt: TGTGCCAGCAGTTACCTCGGCACCCAAGAGACCCAGTACTTC

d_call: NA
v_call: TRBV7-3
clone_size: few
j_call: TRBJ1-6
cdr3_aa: CASSSGVRDSPLHF
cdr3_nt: TGTGCCAGCAGCTCAGGGGTGAGGGATTCACCCCTCCACTTT

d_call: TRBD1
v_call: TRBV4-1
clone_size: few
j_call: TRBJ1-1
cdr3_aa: CASSQRTGERGTEAFF
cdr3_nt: TGCGCCAGCAGCCAGCGTACAGGGGAACGGGGCACTGAAGCTTTCTTT

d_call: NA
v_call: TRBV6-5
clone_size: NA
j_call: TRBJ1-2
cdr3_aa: CASSSYREGYTF
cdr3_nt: TGTGCCAGCAGTTCCTACAGGGAAGGCTACACCTTC

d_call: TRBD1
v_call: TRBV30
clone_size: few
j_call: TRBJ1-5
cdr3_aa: CASRQGPNQPQHF
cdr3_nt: TGTGCCTCGAGACAGGGGCCCAATCAGCCCCAGCATTTT

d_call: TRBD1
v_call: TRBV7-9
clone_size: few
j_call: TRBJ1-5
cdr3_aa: CASSPTGDQPQHF
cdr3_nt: TGTGCCAGCAGCCCAACAGGGGATCAGCCCCAGCATTTT

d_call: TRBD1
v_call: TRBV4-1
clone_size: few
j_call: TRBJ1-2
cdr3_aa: CASSQDEQGDGYTF
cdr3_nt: TGCGCCAGCAGCCAAGATGAACAGGGGGATGGCTACACCTTC

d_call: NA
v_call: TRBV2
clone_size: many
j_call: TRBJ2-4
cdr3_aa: CASSDRVIQYF
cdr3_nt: TGTGCCAGCAGTGACCGCGTTATTCAGTACTTC

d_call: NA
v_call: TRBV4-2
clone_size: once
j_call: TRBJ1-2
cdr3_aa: CASSQDLQGTYGYTF
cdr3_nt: TGTGCCAGCAGCCAAGATCTGCAGGGAACGTATGGCTACACCTTC

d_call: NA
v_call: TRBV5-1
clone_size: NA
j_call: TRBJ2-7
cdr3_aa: CASSLSFGSYEQYF
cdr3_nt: TGCGCCAGCAGCTTATCCTTTGGCAGCTACGAGCAGTACTTC

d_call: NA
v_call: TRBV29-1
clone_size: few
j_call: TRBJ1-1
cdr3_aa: CSVQPKLADNTEAFF
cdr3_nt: TGCAGCGTTCAACCAAAACTGGCAGATAACACTGAAGCTTTCTTT

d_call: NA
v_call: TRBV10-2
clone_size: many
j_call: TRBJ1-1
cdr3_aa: CAARVASLRHSDEAFF
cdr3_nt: TGCGCCGCGAGAGTTGCCTCGCTCCGTCACAGCGATGAAGCTTTCTTT

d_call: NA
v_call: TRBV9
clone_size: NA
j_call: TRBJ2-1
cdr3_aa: CASSVAHREQFF
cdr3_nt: TGTGCCAGCAGCGTAGCTCATCGAGAGCAGTTCTTC

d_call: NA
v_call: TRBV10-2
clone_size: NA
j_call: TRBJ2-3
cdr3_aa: CASSEGLDTQYF
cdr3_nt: TGCGCCAGCAGTGAGGGGTTGGATACGCAGTATTTT

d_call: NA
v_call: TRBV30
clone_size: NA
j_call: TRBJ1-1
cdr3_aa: CAWRGRENTEAFF
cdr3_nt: TGTGCCTGGAGAGGCAGGGAGAACACTGAAGCTTTCTTT